This T cell receptor (beta chain) derives from a study of human CD4 T cells and Enterobacteriaceae (dated by TCRdb to 2018 to 2021). The paper as a whole reports these results and caveats: The reactivity of ex vivo clonotypes was inferred solely by matching the nucleotide sequences of those clonotypes to CFSE-low cultures from the same donors. Ex vivo, broadly cross-reactive clonotypes appeared more expanded than specific ones, with 11 of 19 and 21 of 34 in the top 5%.

Ex vivo total memory CD4+ samples were sequenced at deep level, with detection sensitivity of one cell in 200,000. The QIAamp DNA Micro Kit was used to extract genomic DNA from cell pellets, and spectrophotometry was used to check the quantity and purity of the genomic DNA. The immunoSEQ multiplex PCR assay was used to amplify TCR Vbeta CDR3 regions. Amplicons were sequenced on the Illumina HiSeq platform. Each retrieved sequence was 87 nucleotides long and included the CDR3 region. Concerning the study's data processing: A clonotype was defined as a unique productive TCR Vbeta nucleotide sequence, quantified by productive template frequency from ImmunoSEQ Analyzer V3.0. Expanded clonotypes were defined by a threshold at the top 5th percentile of each frequency-ranked repertoire. Repertoire overlap was computed as Chao-Jaccard with the R package fossil and visualized by nonmetric multidimensional scaling with the R package MASS. The clones in this table, taken by TCRdb from immuneACCESS, are in-frame only. Not every clone is retained; where verified, under half of the shortfall comes from an unresolved V gene, and the cause of the rest is unknown. The V and J calls and clone size are taken from that table; D and trimming were inferred from the DNA. This sample comprises tens of thousands of clones, 70% to 85% of them detected only once. 1.5% to 2% of the sample is taken by the ten largest.

Memory CD4+ T cells, defined as all CD4+ cells except CD45RA+CCR7+CD95- naive cells, were FACS-sorted on a FACSAria III to over 98% purity. Blood from healthy donors was obtained from blood donation centers in Switzerland. Total CD4+ T cells and monocytes were enriched by positive selection with CD4 and CD14 magnetic microbeads. CD8+, CD14+, CD16+, CD56+, CD19+ and CD25-bright cells were excluded prior to sorting. In two blood donors, total memory CD4+ T cells were sequenced directly ex vivo to assess in vivo expansion of bacteria-reactive clonotypes. Ficoll-Paque Plus was used to isolate peripheral blood mononuclear cells from donor blood. Concerning this clone itself: Its antigen is currently not known. Nothing much larger sits one base from this clone, and base qualities are not available.

Taken from the germline V gene, the CDR1 and CDR2 loops are SGHTA and FQGTGA. The cysteine opens and the phenylalanine closes a CDR3 of 14 amino acids. The entry retains the CDR3 DNA only, 42 bases that are in frame from base 1. At the junction V is shortened by 3 bases and J by 2 bases, with 10 bases in between. Sequencing used memory CD4+ T cells from blood. What this sample's cell subset or site label stands for: total memory CD4 T cells sorted directly ex vivo, unstimulated. The chain is made from TRBV7-3 and TRBJ2-5; the D segment might be TRBD1 or TRBD2, since each matches 6 bases. This clonotype originated in a human donor in good health. The nucleotide sequence reads TGTGCCAGCAGCTTGGCGGGACATCAAGAGACCCAGTACTTC. Its product reads: CASSLAGHQETQYF.